Below, 20 T cell receptor beta chains from the same sample are listed, as sequenced in a study of blood T cell repertoires in COVID-19. Method: immunoSEQ multiplex PCR; TCRdb's copy keeps in-frame clones and lacks some. This table holds 30,000 to 35,000 clones, 85% found once. The material sequenced was peripheral blood. Every receptor here comes from a human donor with acute or convalescent COVID-19. The donor label of this sample is uncertain.

The count of this clone is one. V usage is TRBV2 and J usage is TRBJ1-1; D unresolved. The V end lost 7 bases, the J end lost 1 base, and 10 bases lay between the germline ends. The V gene's germline CDR1 is SNHLY and CDR2 FYNNEI. The CDR3 has 13 residues. CDR3 residues: CASMLGWNTEAFF. The CDR3 DNA is TGTGCCAGCATGTTGGGCTGGAACACTGAAGCTTTCTTT.

This clone showed up just once. V gene TRBV9 combines with J gene TRBJ2-7, with 8 positions matching TRBD2. The V segment lost 3 bases and the J segment 4 bases; nucleotides outside the gene matches: 15. Germline CDR1 is SGDLS and CDR2 is YYNGEE. This CDR3 region has 17 residues. In DNA, the CDR3 is TGTGCCAGCAGCGCGACTTCTGGAGGGACTAGTCCGTACGAGCAGTACTTC. Residues: CASSATSGGTSPYEQYF.

The J gene is TRBJ1-1, the V gene TRBV29-1; 8 bases fit TRBD1. This CDR3 has 12 amino acids. The V segment lost 3 bases and the J segment 7 bases; nucleotides outside the gene matches: 4. Germline CDR1 SQVTM, CDR2 ANQGSEA. The CDR3 bases are TGCAGCGTTGAGCAGGGGGCCGGTGAAGCTTTCTTT. Protein sequence: CSVEQGAGEAFF.

This chain connects TRBV5-1 to TRBJ1-2, with 9 bases that match TRBD1. The J segment lost 1 base and the V segment lost 0 bases, leaving 1 base of the junction unmatched. CDR3 size: 15 residues. CDR1 and CDR2 from the germline V gene are SGHRS and YFSETQ. Here the CDR3 reads CASSLGQGDNYGYTF. CDR3 DNA sequence: TGCGCCAGCAGCTTGGGACAGGGGGATAACTATGGCTACACCTTC. Supplemented by reference TRBV5-1 and TRBJ1-2, the full variable domain reads KAGVTQTPRYLIKTRGQQVTLSCSPISGHRSVSWYQQTPGQGLQFLFEYFSETQRNKGNFPGRFSGRQFSNSRSEMNVSTLELGDSALYLCASSLGQGDNYGYTFGSGTRLTVV.

This CDR3 is CASSLLTGGNPSGANVLTF. The CDR3 DNA reads as TGTGCCAGCAGCTTATTGACAGGGGGTAACCCCTCTGGGGCCAACGTCCTGACTTTC. The rearrangement joins TRBV5-8 to TRBJ2-6, with 9 nucleotides matching TRBD1. The CDR3 spans 19 residues. V trimming: 2 bases; J trimming: 0 bases; junction bases outside the gene matches: 9. Germline assignment: CDR1 SGHTS and CDR2 YDEGEE.

This clone has just one count. This chain uses TRBV2 with TRBJ2-1, with TRBD2 matching over 10 bases. Germline V CDR1 and CDR2: SNHLY, FYNNEI. The V gene end was trimmed by 5 bases and the J gene end by 4 bases; junction bases not matched to a gene: 14. This CDR3 is 18 amino acids long. The CDR3 nucleotides read TGTGCCAGCAGTTCCCCCCGGGGTAGCGGGAGGTCGTACAATGAGCAGTTCTTC. Translated: CASSSPRGSGRSYNEQFF.

This chain connects TRBV29-1 to TRBJ2-7, with 14 bases identical to TRBD2. Germline lookup yields CDR1 SQVTM and CDR2 ANQGSEA. Trimming at V came to 4 bases and at J to 0 bases, leaving 8 bases not matched to a gene. This CDR3 has 17 residues. CDR3 amino acids: CSVVGLAGGQRSYEQYF. CDR3 nucleotides: TGCAGCGTTGTTGGACTAGCGGGGGGTCAGCGCTCCTACGAGCAGTACTTC.

This rearrangement joins TRBV2 to TRBJ2-7, with TRBD2 matching over 14 bases. Germline V gene lookup returns CDR1 SNHLY and CDR2 FYNNEI. V shed 5 bases and J 6 bases; nucleotides not matched to a gene: 6. The CDR3 has 15 amino acids. The CDR3 sequence is CASSPGLAGGGEQYF. The CDR3 DNA follows: TGTGCCAGCAGTCCCGGACTAGCGGGAGGCGGCGAGCAGTACTTC.

The J gene is TRBJ2-2, the V gene TRBV11-3; 10 bases map to TRBD1. There are 15 residues in the CDR3. The germline CDR1 and CDR2 sequences are SGHNT and YENEEA. The V segment lost 6 bases and the J segment 4 bases; nucleotides outside the gene matches: 5. The CDR3 bases are TGTGCCAGCAGTCCGGGACAGGGGATCACCGGGGAGCTGTTTTTT. Translated, it gives CASSPGQGITGELFF.

The rearrangement uses TRBV6-5 and TRBJ1-3; 9 positions match TRBD1. This CDR3 region has 16 residues. V trimming: 4 bases; J trimming: 1 base; junction bases outside the gene matches: 5. Per germline, CDR1 MNHEY and CDR2 SVGAGI. The CDR3 loop is CASSLGQGVSGNTIYF. The CDR3 coding sequence is TGTGCCAGCAGTTTGGGACAGGGCGTATCTGGAAACACCATATATTTT.

The V gene is TRBV6-4, the J gene TRBJ1-2; perhaps TRBD1 as D (6 bases). Germline CDR1 MRHNA, CDR2 SNTAGT. V was cut by 4 bases and J by 0 bases, with 15 bases left in between. This CDR3 spans 16 amino acids. CDR3 residues: CASSANIGTTNYGYTF. For the CDR3, the DNA is TGTGCCAGCAGTGCAAACATCGGGACAACTAACTATGGCTACACCTTC.

The gene calls are TRBV2 and TRBJ1-1; D might be TRBD1 (5 bases). Trimming cost V 2 bases and J 5 bases, with 21 bases left between them. The CDR3 runs 17 residues. Per germline, CDR1 SNHLY and CDR2 FYNNEI. DNA for the CDR3: TGTGCCAGCAGTGAACCCCAATGGAGGGGCCCGGGTACTGAAGCTTTCTTT. The encoded protein is CASSEPQWRGPGTEAFF.

The rearrangement joins TRBV4-1 to TRBJ1-1, with TRBD1 identical over 7 bases. V trimming: 1 base; J trimming: 4 bases; junction bases outside the gene matches: 6. The V gene's germline CDR1 is MGHRA and CDR2 YSYEKL. The length of the CDR3 is 15 residues. The DNA of the CDR3 is TGCGCCAGCAGCCAAGGATTGAGGGGGCCCACTGAAGCTTTCTTT. This translates into CASSQGLRGPTEAFF.

V gene TRBV30 combines with J gene TRBJ2-2, with 7 bases matching TRBD2. Germline assignment: CDR1 GTSNPN and CDR2 SVGIG (reference sequence). V shed 4 bases, J shed 4 bases, and the junction held 9 bases outside the gene matches. The CDR3 has 15 residues. CDR3 sequence: CAWTGGSISTGELFF. The DNA of the CDR3 is TGTGCCTGGACGGGGGGAAGTATTAGCACCGGGGAGCTGTTTTTT. The full variable domain, in which reference TRBV30 and TRBJ2-2 provide the parts outside the CDR3, is SQTIHQWPATLVQPVGSPLSLECTVEGTSNPNLYWYRQAAGRGLQLLFYSVGIGQISSEVPQNLSASRPQDRQFILSSKKLLLSDSGFYLCAWTGGSISTGELFFGEGSRLTVL.

This chain connects TRBV5-5 to TRBJ1-4, with TRBD1 as a possible D gene (5 bases). The length of the CDR3 is 14 residues. Germline CDR1 SGHKS, CDR2 YYEKEE (reference sequence). Trimming took off 0 bases at V and 8 bases at J, with 11 bases between the two ends. The CDR3 coding sequence is TGTGCCAGCAGCTTGGAGTGGGGCCAGGAAAAACTGTTTTTT. Protein sequence: CASSLEWGQEKLFF.

The V gene is TRBV9, the J gene TRBJ1-2, with D possibly TRBD1 on 5 matching bases. Trimming removed 4 bases from V and 7 bases from J, with 17 bases in between. The CDR3 is made up of 14 amino acids. Per the germline V gene, CDR1 is SGDLS and CDR2 is YYNGEE. DNA for the CDR3: TGTGCCAGCAGCCCAACGACGGGACTGTCTGGCTACACCTTC. Protein product: CASSPTTGLSGYTF.

A word on this clone: The sample has other DNA sequences that encode this CDR3 too. The rearrangement uses TRBV7-2 and TRBJ2-7; no clear D gene. Germline assignment: CDR1 SGHTA and CDR2 FQGNSA. V lost 6 bases to trimming and J lost 2 bases, with 5 bases between them. The CDR3 sequence is 11 residues long. In DNA form, the CDR3 reads TGTGCCAGCAGTCCCGCCTACGAGCAGTACTTC. Translated, it gives CASSPAYEQYF.

This clone was recorded only once. The V gene is TRBV4-1, the J gene TRBJ1-4; 7 bases align to TRBD1. The CDR3 runs 15 residues. V was pared by 3 bases and J by 5 bases, with 6 bases of the junction left unmatched. CDR1 is MGHRA and CDR2 is YSYEKL in the germline V gene. This CDR3 is CASSHTTGQNEKLFF. CDR3 bases: TGCGCCAGCAGCCACACGACAGGGCAAAATGAAAAACTGTTTTTT.

This rearrangement joins TRBV6-2 or TRBV6-3 to TRBJ2-6; perhaps TRBD1 as D (5 bases). The CDR3 sequence is 18 residues long. The germline gives CDR1 MNHEY, CDR2 SVGEGT. V was shortened by 4 bases and J by 0 bases, with 16 bases between the two germline ends. This chain's CDR3 is CASSSAGWGGSGANVLTF. DNA for the CDR3: TGTGCCAGCAGTTCGGCCGGGTGGGGCGGCTCTGGGGCCAACGTCCTGACTTTC.

This rearrangement joins TRBV13 to TRBJ2-3, with TRBD2 matching over 13 bases. Germline V CDR1 and CDR2: PRHDT, FYEKMQ (reference sequence). This CDR3 has 17 residues. The trim removed 2 bases at V and 2 bases at J, leaving 4 bases unmatched. The CDR3 loop is CASSLLGLAGDTDTQYF. As DNA, the CDR3 is TGTGCCAGCAGCTTACTTGGACTAGCGGGAGACACAGATACGCAGTATTTT.